What follows are 16 T cell receptor beta chains derived from one specimen sequenced in a study of beta chain features in type 1 diabetes. The study, taken as a whole, reports: Type 1 diabetes patients had moderately but significantly shorter TCRB CDR3s in all four CD4+ subsets.

Of the isolated RNA, all was reverse transcribed, and so the sequenced material was expressed TCRB transcripts. Libraries were prepared by immunoSEQ multiplex PCR; TCRdb keeps only in-frame clonotypes and omits some of them. The sample lists around 180,000 clones, over 6% occurring once. These receptors lack a known antigen. The sample was central memory CD4+ T cells from blood. These receptors all come from a man aged 18 to 29 with type 1 diabetes.

The chain uses TRBV28 and TRBJ2-3; TRBD2 might be the D (6 bases). The germline V and J ends were trimmed by 6 bases and 2 bases, with 24 bases remaining between them. Germline assignment: CDR1 MDHEN and CDR2 SYDVKM. The CDR3 runs 18 residues. CDR3 protein: CASSLSRLSRGATDTQYF. The CDR3 DNA reads as TGTGCCAGCAGCCTATCCCGGCTGTCTCGCGGGGCCACAGATACGCAGTATTTT.

This clone was found many times. CDR3 nucleotides: TGTGCCAGCAGTGCCGGGGGACAGGAGTACGGTTCACCCCTCCACTTT. This translates into CASSAGGQEYGSPLHF. The chain joins TRBV27 to TRBJ1-6; TRBD1 aligns across 8 bases. The CDR3 runs 16 residues. Looked up from germline, CDR1 is MNHEY and CDR2 is SMNVEV (reference sequence). The trim removed 5 bases at V and 9 bases at J, leaving 12 bases unmatched.

This clone was counted only a few times. The chain carries TRBV2 and TRBJ2-1, with D possibly matching TRBD2 (5 bases). V was pared by 1 base and J by 9 bases, with 10 bases between. The V gene's germline CDR1 is SNHLY and CDR2 FYNNEI. The CDR3 spans 13 residues. The CDR3 region is CASSEGRTGEQFF. The CDR3 nucleotides read TGTGCCAGCAGTGAAGGAAGGACTGGTGAGCAGTTCTTC. Full variable domain (outside the CDR3, taken from reference TRBV2 and TRBJ2-1): EPEVTQTPSHQVTQMGQEVILRCVPISNHLYFYWYRQILGQKVEFLVSFYNNEISEKSEIFDDQFSVERPDGSNFTLKIRSTKLEDSAMYFCASSEGRTGEQFFGPGTRLTVL.

This clone has just a few counts. V and J are TRBV18 and TRBJ2-3; 7 bases fit TRBD2. The CDR3 is 15 amino acids. J gave up 2 bases and V 1 base, and 3 bases lay outside the gene matches. The germline V gene encodes CDR1 KGHSH and CDR2 LQKENI. Written as DNA, the CDR3 is TGTGCCAGCTCACCACGGGGAGGGTTCACAGATACGCAGTATTTT. Its protein product is CASSPRGGFTDTQYF.

This clone was observed a few times. The rearrangement joins TRBV7-9 to TRBJ2-3; D is ambiguous. V lost 1 base to trimming and J lost 0 bases, with 8 bases between them. The germline V gene has CDR1 SEHNR and CDR2 FQNEAQ (reference sequence). This CDR3 contains 15 residues. The chain's CDR3 is CASSLGGLSTDTQYF. The CDR3 nucleotides read TGTGCCAGCAGCTTAGGCGGTCTGAGCACAGATACGCAGTATTTT.

This clone was detected many times. The chain uses TRBV7-8 and TRBJ1-6; D remains ambiguous. Trimming left V 5 bases short and J 7 bases short, with 6 bases between. The CDR3 runs 12 residues. The germline V gene has CDR1 SGHVS and CDR2 FQNEAQ. Here the CDR3 reads CASSHGNSPLHF. The CDR3 DNA reads as TGTGCCAGCAGCCACGGGAATTCACCCCTCCACTTT. Supplemented by reference TRBV7-8 and TRBJ1-6, the full variable domain reads GAGVSQSPRYKVAKRGQDVALRCDPISGHVSLFWYQQALGQGPEFLTYFQNEAQLDKSGLPSDRFFAERPEGSVSTLKIQRTQQEDSAVYLCASSHGNSPLHFGNGTRLTVT.

This clone was seen more than once but under ten times. This chain links TRBV4-3 with TRBJ2-3; TRBD1 is a possible D gene (6 bases). Germline V gives CDR1 LGHNA, CDR2 YSLEER. V lost 5 bases to trimming and J lost 8 bases, with 11 bases between them. CDR3 length: 12 amino acids. Written as DNA, the CDR3 is TGCGCCAGCAGCGGTGGGGGCGGTACGCAGTATTTT. Protein sequence: CASSGGGGTQYF.

This clone was recorded at least ten times. The same CDR3 arises from other DNA sequences in this sample as well. This chain joins TRBV9 and TRBJ2-1, with D unclear. The CDR3 loop spans 15 amino acids. Trimming removed 0 bases at V and 0 bases at J, with 7 bases between. CDR1 and CDR2 from the germline V gene are SGDLS and YYNGEE. The CDR3 here is CASSVGSSSYNEQFF. In nucleotides, the CDR3 is TGTGCCAGCAGCGTAGGCTCCAGCTCCTACAATGAGCAGTTCTTC.

This rearrangement joins TRBV9 to TRBJ2-5, with 9 positions matching TRBD2. V dropped 3 bases and J dropped 5; count of bases not matched to a gene: 11. The CDR3 has 16 residues. Looked up from germline, CDR1 is SGDLS and CDR2 is YYNGEE. CDR3: CASSEAPRGGRETQYF. CDR3 in DNA: TGTGCCAGCAGCGAAGCCCCGCGGGGGGGCAGGGAGACCCAGTACTTC.

V is TRBV30 and J is TRBJ1-1; 8 bases match TRBD1. CDR1 is GTSNPN and CDR2 is SVGIG in the germline V gene (reference sequence). This CDR3 region has 18 residues. Losses at the gene ends were 3 bases for V and 0 bases for J; bases not matched to a gene: 15. The CDR3 sequence: CAWRKGRQGTLLNTEAFF. The DNA for the CDR3 is TGTGCCTGGAGGAAAGGGCGACAGGGGACCTTACTGAACACTGAAGCTTTCTTT.

This chain links TRBV25-1 with TRBJ1-2; no clear D gene. The length of the CDR3 is 12 residues. Germline values: CDR1 MGHDK, CDR2 SYGVNS. The V gene lost 3 bases and the J gene lost 8 bases, with 10 bases spanning the gap. The CDR3 loop reads CASSDSRYGYTF. The DNA of the CDR3 is TGTGCCAGCAGTGACTCGCGTTACGGCTACACCTTC.

This clone turned up a few times. V usage is TRBV9 and J usage is TRBJ2-1, with 7 bases identical to TRBD2. The CDR3 is 17 residues long. Germline CDR1 reads SGDLS; CDR2 reads YYNGEE. V lost 0 bases to trimming and J lost 8 bases; unmatched junction nucleotides: 14. CDR3 nucleotide sequence: TGTGCCAGCAGCGTAGGTGCGGCTGCGGGAGCCGTCTATGAGCAGTTCTTC. Protein product: CASSVGAAAGAVYEQFF.

This clone occurred a few times. This sequence joins TRBV30 and TRBJ1-5; D is ambiguous. V dropped 0 bases and J dropped 4 bases, with 7 bases sitting between them. In germline, CDR1 is GTSNPN, CDR2 SVGIG (reference sequence). There are 13 residues in the CDR3. The CDR3 nucleotides read TGTGCCTGGAGTGTAAGTCGGAATCAGCCCCAGCATTTT. Protein sequence: CAWSVSRNQPQHF.

The rearrangement joins TRBV23-1 to TRBJ2-7; D is perhaps TRBD2 (6 bases). TRBV23-1 is classed as an ORF, of uncertain function. CDR3 length equals 16 residues. V gave up 7 bases and J gave up 1 base, with 20 bases separating them. CDR3 sequence (DNA): TGCGCCAGCATCTCCTGGGACGGGAGCTTTTCCTACGAGCAGTACTTC. It encodes CASISWDGSFSYEQYF.

A few counts support this clone. The rearrangement uses TRBV28 and TRBJ2-1; D unresolved. Germline CDR1 reads MDHEN; CDR2 reads SYDVKM. The V end was cut by 4 bases, the J end by 6 bases, with 10 bases between. This CDR3 has 13 residues. The CDR3 sequence is CASSSLVVNEQFF. The CDR3 DNA sequence: TGTGCCAGCAGTTCCCTAGTGGTCAATGAGCAGTTCTTC.

This clone showed up just a few times. The V and J genes are TRBV28 and TRBJ2-7; 12 bases fit TRBD1. The CDR3 spans 15 residues. Germline lookup yields CDR1 MDHEN and CDR2 SYDVKM. Trimming removed 4 bases from V and 7 bases from J; junction bases left unmatched: 8. Here the CDR3 DNA reads TGTGCCAGCAGTTCCCCCGGGACAGGGGGCGAGGAGCAGTACTTC. Its protein is CASSSPGTGGEEQYF. Supplemented by reference TRBV28 and TRBJ2-7, the full variable domain reads DVKVTQSSRYLVKRTGEKVFLECVQDMDHENMFWYRQDPGLGLRLIYFSYDVKMKEKGDIPEGYSVSREKKERFSLILESASTNQTSMYLCASSSPGTGGEEQYFGPGTRLTVT.